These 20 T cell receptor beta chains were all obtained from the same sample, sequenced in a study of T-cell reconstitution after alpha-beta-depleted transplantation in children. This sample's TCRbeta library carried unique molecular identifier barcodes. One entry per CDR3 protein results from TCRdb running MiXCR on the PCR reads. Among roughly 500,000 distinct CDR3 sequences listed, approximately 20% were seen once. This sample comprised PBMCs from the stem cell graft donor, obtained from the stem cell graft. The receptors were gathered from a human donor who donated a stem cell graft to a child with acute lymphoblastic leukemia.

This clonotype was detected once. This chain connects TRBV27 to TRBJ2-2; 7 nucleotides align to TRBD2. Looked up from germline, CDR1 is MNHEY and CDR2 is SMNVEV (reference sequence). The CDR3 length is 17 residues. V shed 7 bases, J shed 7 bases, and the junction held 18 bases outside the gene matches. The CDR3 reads CASTLTVGRERIGELFF. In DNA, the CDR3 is TGTGCCAGCACTCTAACGGTGGGGCGGGAGAGGATCGGGGAGCTGTTTTTT.

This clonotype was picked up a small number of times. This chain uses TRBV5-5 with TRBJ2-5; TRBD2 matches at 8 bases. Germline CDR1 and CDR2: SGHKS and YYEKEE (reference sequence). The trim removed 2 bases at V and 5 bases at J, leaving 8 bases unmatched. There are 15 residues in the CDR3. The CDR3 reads CASSFGSGMGETQYF. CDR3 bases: TGTGCCAGCAGCTTCGGTAGCGGGATGGGCGAGACCCAGTACTTC. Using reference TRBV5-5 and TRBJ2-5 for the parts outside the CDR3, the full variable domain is DAGVTQSPTHLIKTRGQQVTLRCSPISGHKSVSWYQQVLGQGPQFIFQYYEKEERGRGNFPDRFSARQFPNYSSELNVNALLLGDSALYLCASSFGSGMGETQYFGPGTRLLVL.

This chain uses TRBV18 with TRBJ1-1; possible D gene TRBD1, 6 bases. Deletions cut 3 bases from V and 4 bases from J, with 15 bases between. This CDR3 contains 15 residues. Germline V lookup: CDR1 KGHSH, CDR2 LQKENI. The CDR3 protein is CASSPAARGSTEAFF. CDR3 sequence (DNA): TGTGCCAGCTCACCGGCAGCCAGGGGATCCACTGAAGCTTTCTTT.

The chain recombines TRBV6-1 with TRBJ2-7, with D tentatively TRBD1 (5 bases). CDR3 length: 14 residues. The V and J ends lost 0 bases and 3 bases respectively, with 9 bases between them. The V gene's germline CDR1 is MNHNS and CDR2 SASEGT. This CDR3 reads CASSEAAGNYEQYF. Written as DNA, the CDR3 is TGTGCCAGCAGTGAAGCGGCAGGGAACTACGAGCAGTACTTC.

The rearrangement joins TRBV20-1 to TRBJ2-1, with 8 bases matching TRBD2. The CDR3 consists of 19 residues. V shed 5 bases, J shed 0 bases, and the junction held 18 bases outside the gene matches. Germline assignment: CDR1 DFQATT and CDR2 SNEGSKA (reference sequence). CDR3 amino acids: CSAHGLAPSVRSSYNEQFF. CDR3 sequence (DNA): TGCAGTGCTCACGGACTAGCCCCATCGGTTAGGAGCTCCTACAATGAGCAGTTCTTC.

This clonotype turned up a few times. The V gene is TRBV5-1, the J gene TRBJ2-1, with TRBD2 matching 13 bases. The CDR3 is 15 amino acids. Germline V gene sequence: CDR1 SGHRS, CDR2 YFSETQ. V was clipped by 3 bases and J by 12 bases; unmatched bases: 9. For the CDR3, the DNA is TGCGCCAGCAGCTCGACTAGCGGGAGGTCCCATGGGCAGTTCTTC. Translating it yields CASSSTSGRSHGQFF.

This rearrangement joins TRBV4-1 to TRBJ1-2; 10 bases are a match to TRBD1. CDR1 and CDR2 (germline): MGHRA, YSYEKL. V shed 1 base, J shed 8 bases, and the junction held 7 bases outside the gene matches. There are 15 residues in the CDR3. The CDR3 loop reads CASSQVGQGVDGYTF. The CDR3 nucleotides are TGCGCCAGCAGCCAAGTTGGACAGGGGGTCGACGGCTACACCTTC.

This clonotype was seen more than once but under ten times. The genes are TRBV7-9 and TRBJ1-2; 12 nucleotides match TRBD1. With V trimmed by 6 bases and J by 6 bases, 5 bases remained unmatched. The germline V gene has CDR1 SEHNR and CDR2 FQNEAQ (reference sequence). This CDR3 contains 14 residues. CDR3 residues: CASRPGQGADGYTF. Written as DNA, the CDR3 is TGTGCCAGCAGGCCGGGACAGGGGGCGGATGGCTACACCTTC.

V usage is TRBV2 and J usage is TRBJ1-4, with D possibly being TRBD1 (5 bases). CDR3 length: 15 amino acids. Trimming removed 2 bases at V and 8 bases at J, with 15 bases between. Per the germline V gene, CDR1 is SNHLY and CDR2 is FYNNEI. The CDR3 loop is CASSESVGVQEKLFF. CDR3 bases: TGTGCCAGCAGTGAATCTGTGGGGGTGCAGGAAAAACTGTTTTTT.

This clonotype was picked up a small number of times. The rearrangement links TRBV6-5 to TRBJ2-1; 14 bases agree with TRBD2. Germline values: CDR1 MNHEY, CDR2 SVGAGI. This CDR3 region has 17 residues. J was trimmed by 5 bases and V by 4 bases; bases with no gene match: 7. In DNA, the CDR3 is TGTGCCAGCAGTTCCTATAAGACTAGCGGGGGGGACAATGAGCAGTTCTTC. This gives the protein CASSSYKTSGGDNEQFF.

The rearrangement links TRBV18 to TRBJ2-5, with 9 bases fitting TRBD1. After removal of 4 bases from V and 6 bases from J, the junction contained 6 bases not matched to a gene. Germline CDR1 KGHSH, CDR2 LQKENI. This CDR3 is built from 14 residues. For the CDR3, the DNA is TGTGCCAGCTCACACGGACAGGGGAGCAAGACCCAGTACTTC. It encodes CASSHGQGSKTQYF.

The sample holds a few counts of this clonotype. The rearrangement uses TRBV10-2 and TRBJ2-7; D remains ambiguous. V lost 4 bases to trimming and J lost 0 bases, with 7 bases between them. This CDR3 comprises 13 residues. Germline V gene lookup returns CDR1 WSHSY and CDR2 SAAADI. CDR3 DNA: TGCGCCAGCAGTGGTAGCAGCTCCTACGAGCAGTACTTC. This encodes CASSGSSSYEQYF.

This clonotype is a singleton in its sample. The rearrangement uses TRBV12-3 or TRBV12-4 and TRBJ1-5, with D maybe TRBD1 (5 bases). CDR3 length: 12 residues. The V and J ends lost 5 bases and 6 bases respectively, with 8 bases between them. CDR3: CASSPDSQPQHF. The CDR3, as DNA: TGTGCCAGCAGTCCCGACAGTCAGCCCCAGCATTTT.

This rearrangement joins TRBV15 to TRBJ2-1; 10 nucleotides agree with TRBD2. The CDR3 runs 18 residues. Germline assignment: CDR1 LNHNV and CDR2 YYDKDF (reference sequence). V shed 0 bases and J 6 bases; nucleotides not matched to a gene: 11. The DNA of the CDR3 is TGTGCCACCAGCAGAGATTCCCCCCAGGGACTAGCGAGCAATGAGCAGTTCTTC. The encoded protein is CATSRDSPQGLASNEQFF.

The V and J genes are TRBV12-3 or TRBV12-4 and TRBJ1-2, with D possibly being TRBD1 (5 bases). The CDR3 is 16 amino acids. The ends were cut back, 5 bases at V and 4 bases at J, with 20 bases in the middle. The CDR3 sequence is CASSLAPWDGTYGYTF. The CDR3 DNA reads TGTGCCAGCAGTCTGGCCCCTTGGGACGGAACCTATGGCTACACCTTC.

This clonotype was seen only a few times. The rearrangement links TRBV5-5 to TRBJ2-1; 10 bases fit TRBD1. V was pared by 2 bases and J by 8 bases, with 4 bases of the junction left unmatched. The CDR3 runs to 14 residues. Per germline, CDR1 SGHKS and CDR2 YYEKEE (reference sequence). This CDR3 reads CASSFPTGGYEQFF. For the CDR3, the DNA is TGTGCCAGCAGCTTTCCGACAGGGGGCTATGAGCAGTTCTTC.

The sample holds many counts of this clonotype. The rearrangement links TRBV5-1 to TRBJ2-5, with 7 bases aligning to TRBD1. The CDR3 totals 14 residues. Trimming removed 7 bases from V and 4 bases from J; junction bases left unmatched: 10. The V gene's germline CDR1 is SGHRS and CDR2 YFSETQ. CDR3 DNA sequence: TGCGCCAGCCGCCAGGGGGTCTTAGGAGAGACCCAGTACTTC. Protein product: CASRQGVLGETQYF.

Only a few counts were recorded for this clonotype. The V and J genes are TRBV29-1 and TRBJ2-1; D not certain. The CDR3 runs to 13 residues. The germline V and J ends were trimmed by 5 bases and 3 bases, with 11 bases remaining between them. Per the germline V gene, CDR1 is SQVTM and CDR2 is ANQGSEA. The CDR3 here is CSVSRDLYNEQFF. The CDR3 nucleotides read TGCAGCGTTTCAAGGGATCTCTACAATGAGCAGTTCTTC.

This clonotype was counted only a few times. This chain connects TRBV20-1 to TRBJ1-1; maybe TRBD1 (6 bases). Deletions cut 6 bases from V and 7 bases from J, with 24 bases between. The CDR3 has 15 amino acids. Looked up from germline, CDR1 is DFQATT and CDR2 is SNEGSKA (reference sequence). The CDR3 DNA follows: TGCAGTGCCACGGCTTGGGGGCACCTTAGGGTTGAAGCTTTCTTT. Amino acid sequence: CSATAWGHLRVEAFF.

CDR3 in amino acids: CASTRAGDYEQYF. As DNA, the CDR3 is TGTGCCAGCACCAGAGCGGGGGACTACGAGCAGTACTTC. This sequence joins TRBV7-9 and TRBJ2-7, with 8 bases identical to TRBD2. J was trimmed by 3 bases and V by 7 bases; bases with no gene match: 5. CDR1 and CDR2 from the germline V gene are SEHNR and FQNEAQ (reference sequence). The CDR3 consists of 13 residues. Filled out from reference TRBV7-9 and TRBJ2-7, the complete variable domain reads DTGVSQNPRHKITKRGQNVTFRCDPISEHNRLYWYRQTLGQGPEFLTYFQNEAQLEKSRLLSDRFSAERPKGSFSTLEIQRTEQGDSAMYLCASTRAGDYEQYFGPGTRLTVT.